One and the same sample provided the 20 T cell receptor beta chains below, sequenced in a study of beta chain features in type 1 diabetes. Study-level points and caveats: Shorter TCRB CDR3s, moderately but significantly so, were found in Type 1 diabetes patients in all four CD4+ subsets.

Isolated RNA was reverse transcribed in full, so expressed TCRB transcripts were sequenced. Clones were read by immunoSEQ multiplex PCR, and TCRdb kept only the in-frame ones, dropping some. The table includes a few hundred thousand clones, around a tenth detected once. These receptors' antigens are unknown. The source material was central memory CD4+ T cells from blood. All receptors derive from a man younger than 40 with type 1 diabetes.

The V and J genes are TRBV30 and TRBJ1-2; D possibly corresponds to TRBD1 (5 bases). This CDR3 has 14 residues. Trimming shortened V by 2 bases and J by 7 bases, and 17 bases separated the two germline ends. Germline CDR1 reads GTSNPN; CDR2 reads SVGIG (reference sequence). Here the CDR3 reads CAWSYTGASRGYTF. In nucleotides, the CDR3 is TGTGCCTGGAGTTACACAGGAGCCTCTCGTGGCTACACCTTC.

The chain links TRBV6-6 to TRBJ1-4; 8 nucleotides match TRBD1. The ends lost 8 bases at V and 10 bases at J; junction bases unmatched: 12. Germline CDR1 is MNHNY and CDR2 is SVGAGI (reference sequence). CDR3 length equals 14 residues. As DNA, the CDR3 is TGTGCCAGCCAACCCGGACAGGGTCTGGGAAAACTGTTTTTT. Amino acids: CASQPGQGLGKLFF.

The table lists this clone with a few counts. The chain couples TRBV6-5 to TRBJ2-1, with TRBD2 matching over 7 bases. CDR3 size: 13 residues. Per germline, CDR1 MNHEY and CDR2 SVGAGI. V shed 2 bases and J 14 bases; nucleotides not matched to a gene: 9. The CDR3 region is CASSYDAGALKFF. CDR3 DNA sequence: TGTGCCAGCAGTTACGACGCGGGAGCGCTGAAGTTCTTC.

This clone was detected only a few times. The chain employs TRBV11-2 and TRBJ2-2, with 7 bases lining up with TRBD2. The CDR3 has 15 amino acids. The germline gives CDR1 SGHAT, CDR2 FQNNGV. Trimming removed 1 base from V and 5 bases from J; junction bases left unmatched: 4. The CDR3 nucleotides read TGTGCCAGCAGCTTAGCAGGGACTACTACCGGGGAGCTGTTTTTT. Translating it yields CASSLAGTTTGELFF.

This clone was observed a handful of times. The rearrangement links TRBV27 to TRBJ1-1; no clear D gene. The CDR3 has 13 residues. The ends were cut back, 5 bases at V and 4 bases at J, with 11 bases in the middle. Per germline, CDR1 MNHEY and CDR2 SMNVEV (reference sequence). The CDR3 loop is CASSPQHGTEAFF. The CDR3 region has the DNA TGTGCCAGCAGTCCCCAACACGGCACTGAAGCTTTCTTT.

Note on this clone: Other DNA sequences within the sample encode an identical CDR3. This sequence joins TRBV11-2 and TRBJ2-3; D tentatively reads TRBD1 or TRBD2 (6 bases each). V lost 1 base to trimming and J lost 0 bases, with 8 bases between them. The length of the CDR3 is 15 residues. CDR1 is SGHAT and CDR2 is FQNNGV in the germline V gene. The CDR3 DNA is TGTGCCAGCAGCTTAGTAGGGGGGAGCACAGATACGCAGTATTTT. Protein: CASSLVGGSTDTQYF.

This clone was seen a few times. This sequence joins TRBV7-9 and TRBJ1-3; TRBD1 is a possible D gene (6 bases). Trimming took off 5 bases at V and 4 bases at J, with 15 bases between the two ends. CDR3 length: 15 residues. CDR1 is SEHNR and CDR2 is FQNEAQ in the germline V gene (reference sequence). The CDR3 DNA reads as TGTGCCAGCAGCATTATAACAGGGACCGGAAACACCATATATTTT. This sequence encodes CASSIITGTGNTIYF.

The DNA of the CDR3 is TGTGCCAGCAGCTTGGAGAAGAGATGGAACTATGGCTACACCTTC. This encodes CASSLEKRWNYGYTF. The genes are TRBV5-6 and TRBJ1-2; D is uncertain. V lost 0 bases, J lost 2 bases, and 11 bases lay in between. CDR3 length: 15 residues. Germline V lookup: CDR1 SGHDT, CDR2 YYEEEE.

V gene TRBV6-5 combines with J gene TRBJ2-5; 8 bases match TRBD1. The V gene's germline CDR1 is MNHEY and CDR2 SVGAGI. V gave up 6 bases and J gave up 4 bases; unmatched junction bases: 10. The CDR3 contains 15 residues. Written as DNA, the CDR3 is TGTGCCAGCAGCTCGGACAGGGCGGGTGGAGAGACCCAGTACTTC. This gives the protein CASSSDRAGGETQYF.

V gene TRBV29-1 combines with J gene TRBJ2-6; D remains unclear. The V gene's germline CDR1 is SQVTM and CDR2 ANQGSEA. V dropped 3 bases and J dropped 0 bases, with 6 bases sitting between them. This CDR3 has 14 amino acids. CDR3: CSVDSDSGANVLTF. CDR3 bases: TGCAGCGTTGATAGTGACTCTGGGGCCAACGTCCTGACTTTC.

The chain has TRBV9 and TRBJ1-5; no reliable D call. V was shortened by 4 bases and J by 4 bases, with 3 bases between the two germline ends. The CDR3 runs to 11 residues. Germline V lookup: CDR1 SGDLS, CDR2 YYNGEE. The CDR3: CASSSNQPQHF. CDR3 coding DNA: TGTGCCAGCAGCTCAAATCAGCCCCAGCATTTT.

The chain uses TRBV5-1 and TRBJ2-5; unclear D gene. Germline CDR1 SGHRS, CDR2 YFSETQ. CDR3 length: 14 residues. Between the trimmed V and J ends, which lost 4 bases and 5 bases, there was a span of 15 bases. The CDR3 here is CASSTRLPSETQYF. CDR3 coding DNA: TGCGCCAGCAGCACCCGACTCCCCTCGGAGACCCAGTACTTC.

This clone appeared a few times. The chain carries TRBV11-2 and TRBJ2-7; 8 nucleotides align to TRBD1. V shed 1 base, J shed 6 bases, and the junction held 8 bases outside the gene matches. CDR1 is SGHAT, CDR2 FQNNGV, per germline. CDR3 size: 15 residues. CDR3 bases: TGTGCCAGCAGCTTAGGGACAGGGAGGTCTCGCGAGCAGTACTTC. Its protein is CASSLGTGRSREQYF.

The gene calls are TRBV6-6 and TRBJ2-3; D unclear. Germline lookup yields CDR1 MNHNY and CDR2 SVGAGI (reference sequence). V lost 7 bases and J lost 1, with 12 bases in between. The CDR3 extends over 14 amino acids. CDR3 sequence reads: CASIRSWGTDTQYF. The CDR3 DNA is TGTGCCAGCATCCGATCCTGGGGCACAGATACGCAGTATTTT.

This clone appeared a few times. This sequence joins TRBV18 and TRBJ2-7, with D perhaps matching TRBD2 (6 bases). From germline, CDR1 is KGHSH and CDR2 LQKENI. This CDR3 is built from 15 residues. Trimming removed 2 bases at V and 0 bases at J, with 11 bases between. The CDR3 nucleotides are TGTGCCAGCTCACCAGCCGGGACTCCCTCCTACGAGCAGTACTTC. As protein: CASSPAGTPSYEQYF.

There are a few counts of this clone. V usage is TRBV5-1 and J usage is TRBJ1-5; weak D call: TRBD1 (6 bases). Trimming left V 0 bases short and J 2 bases short, with 15 bases between. CDR1 and CDR2 from the germline V gene are SGHRS and YFSETQ. This CDR3 is 17 amino acids long. Written as DNA, the CDR3 is TGCGCCAGCAGCTTGGAGCCGCAGGGGTTGGGCAATCAGCCCCAGCATTTT. This sequence encodes CASSLEPQGLGNQPQHF. Full variable domain (rest looked up from reference TRBV5-1 and TRBJ1-5): KAGVTQTPRYLIKTRGQQVTLSCSPISGHRSVSWYQQTPGQGLQFLFEYFSETQRNKGNFPGRFSGRQFSNSRSEMNVSTLELGDSALYLCASSLEPQGLGNQPQHFGDGTRLSIL.

This clone was recorded at least ten times. The chain carries TRBV10-3 and TRBJ2-3; D possibly corresponds to TRBD2 (7 bases). The germline gives CDR1 ENHRY, CDR2 SYGVKD. The ends were cut back, 8 bases at V and 2 bases at J, with 11 bases in the middle. The CDR3 loop spans 13 amino acids. CDR3 protein: CAIGGADTDTQYF. CDR3 nucleotides: TGTGCCATCGGGGGGGCAGACACAGATACGCAGTATTTT.

J is TRBJ1-3 and V is TRBV18; D possibly corresponds to TRBD1 (6 bases). V was shortened by 1 base and J by 4 bases, with 14 bases between the two germline ends. Germline lookup yields CDR1 KGHSH and CDR2 LQKENI. This CDR3 has 16 residues. CDR3 in DNA: TGTGCCAGCTCACCACGGGGCAGGACAGCGGGAAACACCATATATTTT. This codes for CASSPRGRTAGNTIYF. Looking up the rest from reference TRBV18 and TRBJ1-3 gives the full variable domain: NAGVMQNPRHLVRRRGQEARLRCSPMKGHSHVYWYRQLPEEGLKFMVYLQKENIIDESGMPKERFSAEFPKEGPSILRIQQVVRGDSAAYFCASSPRGRTAGNTIYFGEGSWLTVV.

This clone was seen repeatedly, ten times or more. V and J are TRBV7-9 and TRBJ2-7; the D gene could be TRBD1 or TRBD2 (7 bases each). The CDR3 sequence is 13 residues long. Germline V CDR1 and CDR2: SEHNR, FQNEAQ (reference sequence). Trimming shortened V by 10 bases and J by 2 bases, and 15 bases separated the two germline ends. CDR3 region: CATESGGAYEQYF. DNA of the CDR3: TGTGCCACCGAGTCAGGGGGGGCCTACGAGCAGTACTTC. The full variable domain, completed using reference TRBV7-9 and TRBJ2-7, is DTGVSQNPRHKITKRGQNVTFRCDPISEHNRLYWYRQTLGQGPEFLTYFQNEAQLEKSRLLSDRFSAERPKGSFSTLEIQRTEQGDSAMYLCATESGGAYEQYFGPGTRLTVT.

This clone occurred a few times. This chain connects TRBV16 to TRBJ1-1; 10 nucleotides line up with TRBD1. Germline lookup yields CDR1 KGHSY and CDR2 FQNENV. V lost 4 bases and J lost 0; bases outside the gene matches: 5. The CDR3 spans 16 residues. The CDR3 coding sequence is TGTGCCAGCAGCCCCGGGACAGGGGCGGTGAACACTGAAGCTTTCTTT. It is translated as CASSPGTGAVNTEAFF.